The T cell receptor beta chain described here comes from a study of blood T cell repertoires in COVID-19. Study-wide context: COVID-19 samples from acute and convalescent phases originated in the United States, Italy and Spain. PBMCs, B-cell-depleted T cells, or T cells were the source of the cDNA or gDNA that made up the material.

V was pared by 5 bases and J by 5 bases, with 13 bases between. CDR1 SEHNR and CDR2 FQNEAQ come from the germline V gene (reference sequence). The CDR3 sequence is 14 residues long. Profiled with immunoSEQ multiplex PCR; TCRdb holds only in-frame clones, not every one. The sample lists approximately 300,000 clones; roughly 90% were seen once. This TCR was sampled from a woman aged 45-65 years with active or convalescent COVID-19. This chain connects TRBV7-9 to TRBJ1-5; TRBD1 might be the D (5 bases). The sequenced material came from peripheral blood. The CDR3 DNA follows: TGTGCCAGCAGCGCCGGGGGTTCCCATCAGCCCCAGCATTTT. Amino acids: CASSAGGSHQPQHF.